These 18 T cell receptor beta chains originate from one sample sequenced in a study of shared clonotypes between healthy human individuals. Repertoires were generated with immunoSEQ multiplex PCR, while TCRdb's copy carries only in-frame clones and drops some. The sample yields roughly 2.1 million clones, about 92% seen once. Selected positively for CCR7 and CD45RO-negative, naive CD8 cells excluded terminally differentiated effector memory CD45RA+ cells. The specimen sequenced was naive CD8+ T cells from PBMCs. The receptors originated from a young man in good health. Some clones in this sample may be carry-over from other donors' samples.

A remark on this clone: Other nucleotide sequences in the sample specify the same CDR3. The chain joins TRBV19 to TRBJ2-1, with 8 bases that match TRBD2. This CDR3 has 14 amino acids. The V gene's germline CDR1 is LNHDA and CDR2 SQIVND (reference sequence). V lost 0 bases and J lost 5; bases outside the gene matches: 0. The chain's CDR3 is CASSIDGGDNEQFF. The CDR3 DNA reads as TGTGCCAGTAGTATAGACGGGGGGGACAATGAGCAGTTCTTC.

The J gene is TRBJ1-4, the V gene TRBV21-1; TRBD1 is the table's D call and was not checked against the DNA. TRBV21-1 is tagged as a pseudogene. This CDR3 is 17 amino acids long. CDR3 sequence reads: CASSKPRSTGEKEKLFF. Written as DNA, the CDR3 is TGTGCCAGCAGCAAACCCCGCTCCACAGGGGAGAAAGAAAAACTGTTTTTT.

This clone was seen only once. The CDR3 region is CASSPVLGAAEAFF. The CDR3, as DNA: TGTGCCAGCAGCCCTGTTCTCGGGGCGGCTGAAGCTTTCTTT. V gene TRBV7-9 combines with J gene TRBJ1-1; D is possibly TRBD1 (5 bases). This CDR3 has 14 amino acids. The germline CDR1 and CDR2 sequences are SEHNR and FQNEAQ (reference sequence). V dropped 5 bases and J dropped 6 bases, with 16 bases sitting between them.

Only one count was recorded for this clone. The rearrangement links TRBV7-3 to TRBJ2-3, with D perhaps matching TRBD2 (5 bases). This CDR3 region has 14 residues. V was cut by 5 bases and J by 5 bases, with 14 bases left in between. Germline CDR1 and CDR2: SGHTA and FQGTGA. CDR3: CASSGLAYIDTQYF. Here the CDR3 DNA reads TGTGCCAGCAGCGGTCTAGCTTATATAGATACGCAGTATTTT.

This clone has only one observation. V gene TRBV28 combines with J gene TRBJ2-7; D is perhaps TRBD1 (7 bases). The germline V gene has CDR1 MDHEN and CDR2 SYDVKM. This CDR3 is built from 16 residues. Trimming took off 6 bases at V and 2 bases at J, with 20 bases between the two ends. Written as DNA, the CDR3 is TGTGCCAGCAGCGACCGTGGGGGGCAGGGGGCCTACGAGCAGTACTTC. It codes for CASSDRGGQGAYEQYF.

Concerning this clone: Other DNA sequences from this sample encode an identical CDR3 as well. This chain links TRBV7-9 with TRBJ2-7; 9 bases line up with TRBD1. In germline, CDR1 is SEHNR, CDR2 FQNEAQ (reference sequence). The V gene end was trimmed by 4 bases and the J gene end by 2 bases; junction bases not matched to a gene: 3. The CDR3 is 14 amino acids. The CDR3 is CASSSRDRAYEQYF. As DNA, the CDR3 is TGTGCCAGCAGCTCGCGGGACAGGGCCTACGAGCAGTACTTC.

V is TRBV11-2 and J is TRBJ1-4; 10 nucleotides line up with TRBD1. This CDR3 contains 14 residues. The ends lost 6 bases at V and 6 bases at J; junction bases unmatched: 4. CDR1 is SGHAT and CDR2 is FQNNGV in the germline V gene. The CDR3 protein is CASSGDRGHEKLFF. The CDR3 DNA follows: TGTGCCAGCAGTGGTGACAGGGGGCATGAAAAACTGTTTTTT.

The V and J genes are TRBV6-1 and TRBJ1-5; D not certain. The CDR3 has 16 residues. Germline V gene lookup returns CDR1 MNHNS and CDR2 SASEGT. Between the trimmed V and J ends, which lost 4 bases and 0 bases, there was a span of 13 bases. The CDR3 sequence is CASSAPLATSNQPQHF. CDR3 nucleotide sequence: TGTGCCAGCAGTGCTCCCCTGGCAACTAGCAATCAGCCCCAGCATTTT.

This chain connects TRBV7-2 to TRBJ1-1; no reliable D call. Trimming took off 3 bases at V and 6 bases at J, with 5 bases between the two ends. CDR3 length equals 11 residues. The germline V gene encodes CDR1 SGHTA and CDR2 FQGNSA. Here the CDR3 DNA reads TGTGCCAGCAGCTTGGCCTCTGAAGCTTTCTTT. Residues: CASSLASEAFF. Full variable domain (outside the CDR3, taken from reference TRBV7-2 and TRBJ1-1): GAGVSQSPSNKVTEKGKDVELRCDPISGHTALYWYRQSLGQGLEFLIYFQGNSAPDKSGLPSDRFSAERTGGSVSTLTIQRTQQEDSAVYLCASSLASEAFFGQGTRLTVV.

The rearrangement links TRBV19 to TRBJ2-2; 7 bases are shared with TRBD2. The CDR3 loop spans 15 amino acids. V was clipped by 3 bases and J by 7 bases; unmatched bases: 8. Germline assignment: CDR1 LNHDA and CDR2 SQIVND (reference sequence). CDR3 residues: CASSMGLAAIGELFF. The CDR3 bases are TGTGCCAGTAGTATGGGCCTAGCGGCCATCGGGGAGCTGTTTTTT.

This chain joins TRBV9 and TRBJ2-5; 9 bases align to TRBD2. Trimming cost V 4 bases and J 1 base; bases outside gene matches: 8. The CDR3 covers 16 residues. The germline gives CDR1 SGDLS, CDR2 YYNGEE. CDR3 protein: CASSPGTSRFQETQYF. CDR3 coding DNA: TGTGCCAGCAGCCCGGGGACTAGCCGATTCCAAGAGACCCAGTACTTC.

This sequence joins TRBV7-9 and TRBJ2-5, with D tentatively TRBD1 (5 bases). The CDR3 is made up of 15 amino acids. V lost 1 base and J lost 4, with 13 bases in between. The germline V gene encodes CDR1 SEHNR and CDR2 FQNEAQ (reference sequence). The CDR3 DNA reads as TGTGCCAGCAGCTTAGAGAATGTTAGGGGAGAGACCCAGTACTTC. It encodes CASSLENVRGETQYF.

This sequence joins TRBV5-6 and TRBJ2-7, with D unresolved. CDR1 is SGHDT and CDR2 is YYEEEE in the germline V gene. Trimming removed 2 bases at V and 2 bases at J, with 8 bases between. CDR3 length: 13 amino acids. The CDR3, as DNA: TGTGCCAGCAGCTTCCACTTGGCCTACGAGCAGTACTTC. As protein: CASSFHLAYEQYF.

The CDR3 DNA sequence: TGTGCCTGGAGTGTGGGGGCCCCGAACCCGCAGTACTTC. As protein: CAWSVGAPNPQYF. The chain uses TRBV30 and TRBJ2-7, with D perhaps matching TRBD1 (6 bases). The CDR3 extends over 13 amino acids. In germline, CDR1 is GTSNPN, CDR2 SVGIG (reference sequence). Trimming stripped 0 bases from V and 9 bases from J, with 15 bases between.

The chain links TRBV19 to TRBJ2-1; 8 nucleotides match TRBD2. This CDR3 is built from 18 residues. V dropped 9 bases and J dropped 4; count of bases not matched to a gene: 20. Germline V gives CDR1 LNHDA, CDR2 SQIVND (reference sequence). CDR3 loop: CASPPTGGRLAGYNEQFF. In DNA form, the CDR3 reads TGTGCCAGCCCACCCACGGGAGGGCGACTAGCCGGGTACAATGAGCAGTTCTTC.

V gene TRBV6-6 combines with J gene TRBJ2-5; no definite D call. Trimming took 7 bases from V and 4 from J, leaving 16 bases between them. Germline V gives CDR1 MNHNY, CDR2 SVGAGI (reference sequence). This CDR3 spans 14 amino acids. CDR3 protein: CASTVLSWAETQYF. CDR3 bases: TGTGCCAGCACCGTTCTTTCTTGGGCAGAGACCCAGTACTTC.

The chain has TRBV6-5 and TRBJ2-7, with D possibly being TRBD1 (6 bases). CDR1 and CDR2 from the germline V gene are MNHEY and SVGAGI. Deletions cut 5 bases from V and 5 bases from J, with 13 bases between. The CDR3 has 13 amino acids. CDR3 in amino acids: CASSQGGGDEQYF. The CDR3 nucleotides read TGTGCCAGCAGTCAAGGGGGTGGGGACGAGCAGTACTTC.

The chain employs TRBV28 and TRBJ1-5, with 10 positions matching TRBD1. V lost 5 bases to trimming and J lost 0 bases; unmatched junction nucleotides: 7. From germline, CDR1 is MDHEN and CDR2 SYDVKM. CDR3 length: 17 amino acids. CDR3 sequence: CASSTRQGANSNQPQHF. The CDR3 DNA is TGTGCCAGCAGTACCCGACAGGGGGCTAATAGCAATCAGCCCCAGCATTTT.